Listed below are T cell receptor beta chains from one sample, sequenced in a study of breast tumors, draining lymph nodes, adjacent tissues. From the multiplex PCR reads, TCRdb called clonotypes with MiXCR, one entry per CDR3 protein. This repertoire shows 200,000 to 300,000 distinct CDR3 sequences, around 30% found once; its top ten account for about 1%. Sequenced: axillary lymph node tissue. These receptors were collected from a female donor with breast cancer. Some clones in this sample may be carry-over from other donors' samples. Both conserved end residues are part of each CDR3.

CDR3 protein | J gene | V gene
CASSSTGVVIGELFF | TRBJ2-2 | TRBV5-5
CSARGDIAYEQYF | TRBJ2-7 | TRBV20-1
CASSLRSTYDSPLHF | TRBJ1-6 | TRBV7-3
CAISGLGYTDTQYF | TRBJ2-3 | TRBV10-3
CAWSETGNQPQHF | TRBJ1-5 | TRBV30
CASSRTWRGDHGYTF | TRBJ1-2 | TRBV6-2/TRBV6-3
CASSYGFGRGIDEQYF | TRBJ2-7 | TRBV6-5
CASSFSIGLASYEQYF | TRBJ2-7 | TRBV5-4
CASSLAPGSSYEQYF | TRBJ2-7 | TRBV11-2
CSAISGRGTDTQYF | TRBJ2-3 | TRBV20-1
CASRQIATNEKLFF | TRBJ1-4 | TRBV2
CSAVRDFSYEQYF | TRBJ2-7 | TRBV29-1
CASSLGLAGTNEQFF | TRBJ2-1 | TRBV19
CASGFVFGETQYF | TRBJ2-5 | TRBV12-5
CASSKGDLYGYTF | TRBJ1-2 | TRBV5-6
CASSSQAGVDTQYF | TRBJ2-3 | TRBV7-2
CASSFMAGGSQETQYF | TRBJ2-5 | TRBV5-6
CASSDLRLDNEQFF | TRBJ2-1 | TRBV2
CASSLAGRDGELFF | TRBJ2-2 | TRBV7-9
CASSLGGGSGTGFSGEQFF | TRBJ2-1 | TRBV5-1
CASSIAGLRQPQHF | TRBJ1-5 | TRBV19
CASSHSLVYEQYF | TRBJ2-7 | TRBV7-8
CATQSGHGSYEQYF | TRBJ2-7 | TRBV6-5
CASSLGDLTDTQYF | TRBJ2-3 | TRBV5-1
CASSLSSSEQYF | TRBJ2-7 | TRBV5-6
CSGTIGGETQYF | TRBJ2-5 | TRBV20-1
CASTAGVAGANVLTF | TRBJ2-6 | TRBV12-3/TRBV12-4
CASSLTAGGDTQYF | TRBJ2-3 | TRBV5-1
CASGLVVGITGELFF | TRBJ2-2 | TRBV12-5
CSATEAGVHTQYF | TRBJ2-3 | TRBV7-3
CSVRTSGEGYEQYF | TRBJ2-7 | TRBV29-1
CSARVGASGTVTPGRQTQYF | TRBJ2-5 | TRBV20-1
CASSTLATSTDTQYF | TRBJ2-3 | TRBV19
CASSGSGGYTF | TRBJ1-2 | TRBV5-4
CASSFSGREYNEQFF | TRBJ2-1 | TRBV11-1
CASALLPRGTDTQYF | TRBJ2-3 | TRBV12-5
CASGLVVGGVSTDTQYF | TRBJ2-3 | TRBV12-5
CASSSIDSNQPQHF | TRBJ1-5 | TRBV28
CASSQAGLAMNIGELFF | TRBJ2-2 | TRBV14
CASGGAGGYNEQFF | TRBJ2-1 | TRBV12-5
CATSDFGLAGVDEQYF | TRBJ2-7 | TRBV24-1
CASSQGQSSLYEQYF | TRBJ2-7 | TRBV19